Following are 29 T cell receptor beta chains from one sample sequenced in a study of lymphopenia after photon versus proton radiotherapy. Clones were read by immunoSEQ multiplex PCR, and TCRdb kept only the in-frame ones, dropping some. The sample holds approximately 35,000 clones; roughly 90% are singletons and the top ten take 6.8%. This sample comprised peripheral blood, obtained from a patient treated with photon-based radiotherapy. The receptors were gathered from a woman aged 50 to 60 with pancreatic cancer.

The chain couples TRBV2 to TRBJ1-4; no reliable D call. The CDR3 loop spans 15 amino acids. V was cut by 4 bases and J by 3 bases, with 12 bases left in between. Germline CDR1 is SNHLY and CDR2 is FYNNEI. The CDR3 DNA reads TGTGCCAGCAGTGGGGCGGTTGGGGCTAATGAAAAACTGTTTTTT. Amino acids: CASSGAVGANEKLFF.

The J gene is TRBJ1-1, the V gene TRBV19; D not resolved. Germline V lookup: CDR1 LNHDA, CDR2 SQIVND (reference sequence). The germline V and J ends were trimmed by 5 bases and 0 bases, with 10 bases remaining between them. The length of the CDR3 is 14 residues. CDR3 amino acids: CASSSSTLNTEAFF. The CDR3 nucleotides are TGTGCCAGTAGTTCGTCCACACTGAACACTGAAGCTTTCTTT. Looking up the rest from reference TRBV19 and TRBJ1-1 gives the full variable domain: DGGITQSPKYLFRKEGQNVTLSCEQNLNHDAMYWYRQDPGQGLRLIYYSQIVNDFQKGDIAEGYSVSREKKESFPLTVTSAQKNPTAFYLCASSSSTLNTEAFFGQGTRLTVV.

The V gene is TRBV4-1, the J gene TRBJ2-7; TRBD2 might be the D (6 bases). The CDR3 is 15 amino acids. The ends were cut back, 5 bases at V and 2 bases at J, with 16 bases in the middle. Germline assignment: CDR1 MGHRA and CDR2 YSYEKL. The CDR3 DNA reads TGCGCCAGCAGCACCACCCACGGGAGCACCTACGAGCAGTACTTC. As protein: CASSTTHGSTYEQYF.

The CDR3 nucleotides read TGTGCCAGCAGCTTGGGACACGAGAACACTGAAGCTTTCTTT. This sequence encodes CASSLGHENTEAFF. V and J are TRBV7-8 and TRBJ1-1; possibly TRBD1 for D (6 bases). The CDR3 totals 14 residues. Germline assignment: CDR1 SGHVS and CDR2 FQNEAQ. V was clipped by 3 bases and J by 1 base, with 9 bases between them.

The chain links TRBV28 to TRBJ2-7; D perhaps matches TRBD1 (5 bases). V was pared by 1 base and J by 6 bases, with 7 bases between. This CDR3 has 12 amino acids. The germline gives CDR1 MDHEN, CDR2 SYDVKM. The CDR3 DNA reads as TGTGCCAGCAGTTTATCAGGGTGCGAGCAGTACTTC. As protein: CASSLSGCEQYF.

The chain combines TRBV10-3 with TRBJ2-7; 11 bases align to TRBD2. From germline, CDR1 is ENHRY and CDR2 SYGVKD. CDR3 length: 18 amino acids. V lost 2 bases and J lost 4; bases outside the gene matches: 13. This CDR3 reads CAISEGLGIAGGGYEQYF. CDR3 nucleotides: TGTGCCATCAGTGAGGGTCTTGGGATAGCGGGAGGGGGGTACGAGCAGTACTTC.

The chain combines TRBV21-1 with TRBJ1-4. TRBV21-1 is labeled a pseudogene. The CDR3 has 13 residues. CDR3 nucleotides: TGTGCCAGCAGCCCGGGGGTGGGGGAAAAACTGTTTTTT. Translated, it gives CASSPGVGEKLFF.

The chain recombines TRBV28 with TRBJ2-1; D is uncertain. The CDR3 is made up of 16 amino acids. CDR1 is MDHEN and CDR2 is SYDVKM in the germline V gene. The ends were cut back, 5 bases at V and 0 bases at J, with 14 bases in the middle. CDR3 protein: CASSPLRISSYNEQFF. The CDR3 nucleotides read TGTGCCAGCAGTCCCCTGCGGATAAGCTCCTACAATGAGCAGTTCTTC. The entire variable domain, with the rest obtained from reference TRBV28 and TRBJ2-1, is as follows: DVKVTQSSRYLVKRTGEKVFLECVQDMDHENMFWYRQDPGLGLRLIYFSYDVKMKEKGDIPEGYSVSREKKERFSLILESASTNQTSMYLCASSPLRISSYNEQFFGPGTRLTVL.

In DNA form, the CDR3 reads TGTGCCAGCAGCTTGGGGCGTTCGTACGCGCCCCAGCATTTT. Its translation: CASSLGRSYAPQHF. The chain carries TRBV5-6 and TRBJ1-5, with unresolved D. There are 14 residues in the CDR3. Deletions cut 0 bases from V and 9 bases from J, with 13 bases between. Germline V gene sequence: CDR1 SGHDT, CDR2 YYEEEE.

The V gene is TRBV10-3, the J gene TRBJ2-1, with D unclear. The V and J ends lost 3 bases and 5 bases respectively, with 11 bases between them. The CDR3 has 14 residues. Per the germline V gene, CDR1 is ENHRY and CDR2 is SYGVKD. DNA for the CDR3: TGTGCCATCAGTGATGGGTCCAAAAACAATGAGCAGTTCTTC. Translation: CAISDGSKNNEQFF.

The DNA for the CDR3 is TGTGCCAGCATCCCGGGGGCCACCTCCTACGAGCAGTACTTC. Protein product: CASIPGATSYEQYF. The genes are TRBV28 and TRBJ2-7; D could derive from TRBD1 or TRBD2 (6 bases each). V dropped 7 bases and J dropped 0 bases, with 13 bases sitting between them. The CDR3 is 14 amino acids. Germline-derived CDR1 and CDR2 are MDHEN and SYDVKM.

The V gene is TRBV20-1, the J gene TRBJ1-1, with D possibly matching TRBD1 (5 bases). This CDR3 comprises 11 residues. CDR1 and CDR2 from the germline V gene are DFQATT and SNEGSKA (reference sequence). The CDR3 nucleotides read TGCGCCCGCGGGGGGAACACTGAAGCTTTCTTT. It codes for CARGGNTEAFF.

The rearrangement links TRBV5-1 to TRBJ1-3; no firm D call. This CDR3 region has 19 residues. Germline assignment: CDR1 SGHRS and CDR2 YFSETQ. Trimming cost V 3 bases and J 0 bases, with 22 bases left between them. CDR3: CASSYESWGSEGSGNTIYF. Here the CDR3 DNA reads TGCGCCAGCAGCTATGAATCATGGGGTTCAGAGGGCTCTGGAAACACCATATATTTT.

J is TRBJ2-7 and V is TRBV5-4, with TRBD1 as a possible D gene (5 bases). This CDR3 contains 14 residues. V lost 4 bases to trimming and J lost 5 bases, with 16 bases between them. Germline V gives CDR1 SGHNT, CDR2 YYREEE (reference sequence). CDR3 DNA: TGTGCCAGCAGCCCTCGTGGGGCCCTCCACGAGCAGTACTTC. Residues: CASSPRGALHEQYF.

This clone was seen more than once but under ten times. This chain joins TRBV29-1 and TRBJ2-1; D is perhaps TRBD1 or TRBD2 (5 bases each). The CDR3 extends over 12 amino acids. Trimming took off 7 bases at V and 7 bases at J, with 14 bases between the two ends. Per germline, CDR1 SQVTM and CDR2 ANQGSEA. The CDR3 here is CSAGSGPNEQFF. DNA of the CDR3: TGCAGCGCCGGATCGGGGCCTAATGAGCAGTTCTTC.

This chain connects TRBV7-9 to TRBJ1-1, with 7 positions matching TRBD1. This CDR3 region has 16 residues. The germline V gene encodes CDR1 SEHNR and CDR2 FQNEAQ (reference sequence). V shed 5 bases, J shed 1 base, and the junction held 10 bases outside the gene matches. For the CDR3, the DNA is TGTGCCAGCAGCCGTATGGGACAGCTAGGGAACACTGAAGCTTTCTTT. The encoded protein is CASSRMGQLGNTEAFF.

The chain uses TRBV7-6 and TRBJ2-1, with unresolved D. Germline V CDR1 and CDR2: SGHVS, FNYEAQ. The CDR3 contains 16 residues. With 5 bases removed from V and 3 bases from J, the gap between germline ends came to 17 bases. The CDR3 coding sequence is TGTGCCAGCAGCCCCTCGGGCTCCTGGAACTACAATGAGCAGTTCTTC. It translates to CASSPSGSWNYNEQFF. The variable domain in full, with the rest retrieved from reference TRBV7-6 and TRBJ2-1, is GAGVSQSPRYKVTKRGQDVALRCDPISGHVSLYWYRQALGQGPEFLTYFNYEAQQDKSGLPNDRFSAERPEGSISTLTIQRTEQRDSAMYRCASSPSGSWNYNEQFFGPGTRLTVL.

The rearrangement links TRBV7-2 to TRBJ1-4; D not certain. The CDR3 is 15 amino acids. V was clipped by 6 bases and J by 7 bases, with 18 bases between them. From germline, CDR1 is SGHTA and CDR2 FQGNSA. For the CDR3, the DNA is TGTGCCAGCAGACAGCTCCCTCTGGGAGTTGAAAAACTGTTTTTT. Protein: CASRQLPLGVEKLFF.

The V call is TRBV28, the J call TRBJ2-5; D is perhaps TRBD2 (5 bases). Looked up from germline, CDR1 is MDHEN and CDR2 is SYDVKM. This CDR3 comprises 15 residues. V lost 7 bases and J lost 3, with 18 bases in between. In DNA, the CDR3 is TGTGCCAGCACTAATAGCGTATCGGATGAAGAGACCCAGTACTTC. Translating gives CASTNSVSDEETQYF.

The chain has TRBV28 and TRBJ2-7, with 7 positions matching TRBD2. After removal of 4 bases from V and 4 bases from J, the junction contained 19 bases not matched to a gene. The CDR3 covers 18 residues. Germline-derived CDR1 and CDR2 are MDHEN and SYDVKM. As DNA, the CDR3 is TGTGCCAGCAGTTCGCAGACTAGCCTAGGTTCGATAGGATACGAGCAGTACTTC. Its protein is CASSSQTSLGSIGYEQYF.

This chain links TRBV19 with TRBJ1-3; D ambiguous. Deletions cut 7 bases from V and 0 bases from J, with 19 bases between. CDR3 length: 17 residues. From germline, CDR1 is LNHDA and CDR2 SQIVND (reference sequence). CDR3 nucleotides: TGTGCCAGTACCGAATTGGGATCGGGATTCTCTGGAAACACCATATATTTT. It encodes CASTELGSGFSGNTIYF.

This chain joins TRBV28 and TRBJ1-2; D gene ambiguous. Looked up from germline, CDR1 is MDHEN and CDR2 is SYDVKM. The CDR3 sequence is 13 residues long. With 10 bases removed from V and 2 bases from J, the gap between germline ends came to 14 bases. The CDR3: CAIARGANYGYTF. The CDR3 nucleotides read TGTGCCATCGCTCGGGGAGCGAACTATGGCTACACCTTC.

This chain links TRBV6-1 with TRBJ2-3; TRBD2 agrees at 15 bases. The CDR3 covers 18 residues. J gave up 3 bases and V 3 bases, and 7 bases lay outside the gene matches. Germline V gene data show CDR1 as MNHNS and CDR2 as SASEGT. CDR3: CASSERVGLAGGTDTQYF. The CDR3 nucleotides read TGTGCCAGCAGTGAGAGAGTGGGACTAGCGGGAGGTACAGATACGCAGTATTTT.

V gene TRBV6-5 combines with J gene TRBJ2-2; tentative D call: TRBD1 (5 bases). Trimming pared 6 bases from V and 0 bases from J, leaving 8 bases between. CDR3 length: 14 residues. Germline-derived CDR1 and CDR2 are MNHEY and SVGAGI. The CDR3 DNA is TGTGCCAGCAGGGCAGGGACGAACACCGGGGAGCTGTTTTTT. Residues: CASRAGTNTGELFF.

This rearrangement joins TRBV7-2 to TRBJ2-7, with D perhaps TRBD1 or TRBD2 (5 bases each). This CDR3 has 15 amino acids. The germline V and J ends were trimmed by 5 bases and 0 bases, with 14 bases remaining between them. Germline V lookup: CDR1 SGHTA, CDR2 FQGNSA. DNA for the CDR3: TGTGCCAGCAGCCCTGGACAAGGGAGCTCCTACGAGCAGTACTTC. Its protein is CASSPGQGSSYEQYF.

This clone was picked up one time. This chain connects TRBV7-2 to TRBJ2-2, with 8 nucleotides matching TRBD2. V was clipped by 1 base and J by 0 bases; unmatched bases: 4. Looked up from germline, CDR1 is SGHTA and CDR2 is FQGNSA. The CDR3 is 17 residues long. CDR3 DNA: TGTGCCAGCAGCTTAGATCTAGCGGGTTCGAACACCGGGGAGCTGTTTTTT. It yields the protein CASSLDLAGSNTGELFF.

This clone appeared a single time. The chain links TRBV7-2 to TRBJ1-5; no definite D call. The CDR3 sequence is 14 residues long. V was cut by 3 bases and J by 4 bases, with 10 bases left in between. Germline CDR1 SGHTA, CDR2 FQGNSA. This CDR3 is CASSFRDTNQPQHF. The CDR3 DNA reads as TGTGCCAGCAGCTTCCGAGACACAAATCAGCCCCAGCATTTT.

The chain has TRBV6-6 and TRBJ2-5; perhaps TRBD1 as D (5 bases). The CDR3 consists of 15 residues. The germline gives CDR1 MNHNY, CDR2 SVGAGI (reference sequence). V was clipped by 4 bases and J by 3 bases, with 15 bases between them. The chain's CDR3 is CASSWGTSEEETQYF. DNA for the CDR3: TGTGCCAGCAGTTGGGGCACTTCGGAAGAAGAGACCCAGTACTTC.

This clone appeared once. This chain uses TRBV19 with TRBJ1-5, with 7 nucleotides matching TRBD1. CDR1 is LNHDA, CDR2 SQIVND, per germline (reference sequence). This CDR3 region has 16 residues. J was trimmed by 1 base and V by 11 bases; bases with no gene match: 14. The CDR3 DNA reads TGTGCCGCCCACCCCGCACAGGGGAGAAGCAATCAGCCCCAGCATTTT. This sequence encodes CAAHPAQGRSNQPQHF.